One sample yielded the 18 T cell receptor beta chains listed below, sequenced in a study of blood T cells in healthy people across ages. The authors ran a second PCR of roughly 6 to 12 cycles using a sample-barcoded 5' primer and a J-beta primer mix. TCRdb re-derived calls from the 5' RACE reads in MiXCR, one entry per CDR3 protein. Found here are about 1,400,000 distinct CDR3 sequences, roughly 59% of them singletons; the top ten hold under 8.5%. Sequencing was carried out using blood. These receptor sequences come from a man younger than 35 in good health.

The chain combines TRBV25-1 with TRBJ2-4; D is possibly TRBD1 (6 bases). The DNA end lines up better with TRBJ2-7; the J call may be wrong. CDR1 is MGHDK, CDR2 SYGVNS, per germline. The CDR3 contains 13 residues. The CDR3 bases are TGTGCCAGCATCGGCAGGGGTAATTACGAGCAGTACTTC. The encoded protein is CASIGRGNYEQYF.

The chain combines TRBV27 with TRBJ2-4; 8 bases match TRBD2. The last part of the DNA fits TRBJ2-7 better; the J call may be wrong. CDR3 length equals 15 residues. Germline CDR1 is MNHEY and CDR2 is SMNVEV (reference sequence). For the CDR3, the DNA is TGTGCCAGCAGTTTATCCACCTCGGGGGGGTACGAGCAGTACTTC. Protein: CASSLSTSGGYEQYF.

This clonotype occurred many times. This chain connects TRBV25-1 to TRBJ2-7, with a possible D match to TRBD1 (6 bases). Between the trimmed V and J ends, which lost 7 bases and 6 bases, there was a span of 22 bases. Germline values: CDR1 MGHDK, CDR2 SYGVNS. The CDR3 covers 15 residues. The CDR3 loop is CASTDNQGKMTEQYF. For the CDR3, the DNA is TGTGCCAGCACAGACAACCAGGGGAAGATGACCGAGCAGTACTTC.

The chain recombines TRBV7-8 with TRBJ2-7; the match to TRBD2 covers 10 bases. The trim removed 5 bases at V and 7 bases at J, leaving 14 bases unmatched. The CDR3 consists of 16 residues. Germline-derived CDR1 and CDR2 are SGHVS and FQNEAQ. CDR3 nucleotide sequence: TGTGCCAGCAGCCACCTGGCGCTAGCGGGAGAACATGAGCAGTACTTC. This gives the protein CASSHLALAGEHEQYF.

This clonotype was recorded only once. This chain connects TRBV4-1 to TRBJ2-1; possibly TRBD1 for D (7 bases). Trimming took off 6 bases at V and 0 bases at J, with 12 bases between the two ends. In germline, CDR1 is MGHRA, CDR2 YSYEKL. The CDR3 runs 15 residues. CDR3 protein: CASRLQGGSYNEQFF. The CDR3 DNA sequence: TGCGCCAGCAGACTTCAGGGGGGCTCCTACAATGAGCAGTTCTTC.

The sample holds one count of this clonotype. The chain links TRBV7-2 to TRBJ2-7; no clear D gene. V dropped 4 bases and J dropped 2 bases, with 18 bases sitting between them. CDR1 SGHTA and CDR2 FQGNSA come from the germline V gene. The CDR3 covers 16 residues. In nucleotides, the CDR3 is TGTGCCAGCAGCTCCCTAGTGGGTAGGGTTGCCTACGAGCAGTACTTC. Translating gives CASSSLVGRVAYEQYF.

The table lists this clonotype with a count of one. The chain employs TRBV9 and TRBJ2-3; TRBD2 agrees at 15 bases. Germline values: CDR1 SGDLS, CDR2 YYNGEE. V shed 3 bases and J 8 bases; nucleotides not matched to a gene: 16. The length of the CDR3 is 19 residues. The CDR3 sequence is CASSEFSGGLAGGPSTQYF. CDR3 nucleotides: TGTGCCAGCAGCGAATTTTCCGGTGGACTAGCGGGAGGGCCGAGTACGCAGTATTTT.

V gene TRBV12-3 or TRBV12-4 combines with J gene TRBJ1-2; D not resolved. The CDR3 contains 16 residues. Trimming took off 1 base at V and 0 bases at J, with 12 bases between the two ends. The CDR3 DNA is TGTGCCAGCAGTTTAGGGAGTCGGGAGACTAACTATGGCTACACCTTC. Protein: CASSLGSRETNYGYTF.

The sample holds a few counts of this clonotype. The chain employs TRBV7-2 and TRBJ2-4; unclear D gene. With the DNA end fitting TRBJ2-7 better, the J assignment may be wrong. Germline V CDR1 and CDR2: SGHTA, FQGNSA. This CDR3 has 13 amino acids. In DNA form, the CDR3 reads TGTGCCAGCAGCCCACGATGGAACCACGAGCAGTACTTC. Translation gives CASSPRWNHEQYF.

Regarding this clonotype: Compared with germline, one end of the junction differs, possibly owing to a read error. CDR3 loop: CASSLPSQLNTGGLFF. Here the CDR3 DNA reads TGTGCCAGCAGCTTGCCATCCCAGCTGAACACCGGGGGGCTGTTTTTT. This chain links TRBV11-2 with TRBJ2-2; D might be TRBD2 (6 bases). The germline CDR1 and CDR2 sequences are SGHAT and FQNNGV. The CDR3 length is 16 residues.

In its sample, this clonotype was seen many times. The V call is TRBV20-1, the J call TRBJ2-7, with D uncertain. CDR3 length: 10 residues. The V gene's germline CDR1 is DFQATT and CDR2 SNEGSKA (reference sequence). Trimming took off 6 bases at V and 1 base at J, with 4 bases between the two ends. The CDR3 sequence is CSARSYEQYF. CDR3 in DNA: TGCAGTGCCCGATCCTACGAGCAGTACTTC.

This clonotype came up a few times. The chain links TRBV6-5 to TRBJ2-6; a weak D match, TRBD1 (6 bases). The germline V gene encodes CDR1 MNHEY and CDR2 SVGAGI. Trimming shortened V by 4 bases and J by 0 bases, and 13 bases separated the two germline ends. The CDR3 is 17 amino acids. The CDR3 loop reads CASSFLTGTSGANVLTF. The CDR3 nucleotides are TGTGCCAGCAGTTTCCTAACAGGGACCTCTGGGGCCAACGTCCTGACTTTC.

V gene TRBV29-1 combines with J gene TRBJ2-3; 7 nucleotides match TRBD1. Per germline, CDR1 SQVTM and CDR2 ANQGSEA. The V and J ends lost 8 bases and 3 bases, in that order; junction bases with no gene match: 8. This CDR3 spans 13 amino acids. The DNA of the CDR3 is TGCAGCAGCCTCCGACAGGGTACAGATACGCAGTATTTT. It is translated as CSSLRQGTDTQYF.

V and J are TRBV15 and TRBJ1-3; a weak D match, TRBD1 (6 bases). CDR3 length: 15 residues. V was pared by 2 bases and J by 2 bases, with 10 bases between. CDR1 is LNHNV, CDR2 YYDKDF, per germline (reference sequence). This CDR3 reads CATSRIRDTGNTIYF. CDR3 DNA: TGTGCCACCAGCAGAATCCGGGACACTGGAAACACCATATATTTT.

V is TRBV3-1 and J is TRBJ1-5; D unclear. The CDR3 totals 15 residues. Germline V gene lookup returns CDR1 LGHDT and CDR2 YNNKEL (reference sequence). Between the trimmed V and J ends, which lost 4 bases and 3 bases, there was a span of 13 bases. The CDR3 DNA reads as TGTGCCAGCAGCCTCGGTACGCTCAACAATCAGCCCCAGCATTTT. This gives the protein CASSLGTLNNQPQHF.

The chain links TRBV2 to TRBJ1-2; no reliable D call. This CDR3 is built from 14 residues. Germline V gene lookup returns CDR1 SNHLY and CDR2 FYNNEI. The V end lost 6 bases, the J end lost 4 bases, and 15 bases lay between the germline ends. The CDR3 spells CASSQIDPGYGYTF. CDR3 nucleotide sequence: TGTGCCAGCAGCCAAATAGACCCAGGCTATGGCTACACCTTC.

The chain uses TRBV7-2 and TRBJ2-1; 7 bases match TRBD1. V lost 5 bases to trimming and J lost 10 bases; unmatched junction nucleotides: 11. The V gene's germline CDR1 is SGHTA and CDR2 FQGNSA. This CDR3 contains 14 residues. Here the CDR3 reads CASSTGQTYYEQFF. CDR3 nucleotides: TGTGCCAGCAGCACGGGACAGACCTACTACGAGCAGTTCTTC.

The chain employs TRBV19 and TRBJ2-2, with 7 bases aligning to TRBD2. The CDR3 covers 16 residues. J was trimmed by 1 base and V by 4 bases; bases with no gene match: 6. CDR1 LNHDA and CDR2 SQIVND come from the germline V gene (reference sequence). CDR3 residues: CASSTLLAENTGELFF. The CDR3 DNA reads as TGTGCCAGTAGTACACTCCTAGCGGAGAACACCGGGGAGCTGTTTTTT.